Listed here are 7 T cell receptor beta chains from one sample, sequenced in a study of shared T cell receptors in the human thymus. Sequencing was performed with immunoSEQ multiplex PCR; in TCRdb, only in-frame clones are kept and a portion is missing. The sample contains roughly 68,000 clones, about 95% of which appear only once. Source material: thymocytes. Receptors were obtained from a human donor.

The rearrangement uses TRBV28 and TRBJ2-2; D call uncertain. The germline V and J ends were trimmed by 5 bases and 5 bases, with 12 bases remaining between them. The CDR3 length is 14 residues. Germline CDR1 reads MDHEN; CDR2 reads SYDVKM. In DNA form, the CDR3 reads TGTGCCAGCAGTCCCCGCCACGAAACCGGGGAGCTGTTTTTT. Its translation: CASSPRHETGELFF.

As DNA, the CDR3 is TGTGCCAGCAGCCCGGGGAGGGGTCCCATCAACGAGCAGTACTTC. This gives the protein CASSPGRGPINEQYF. This chain connects TRBV6-6 to TRBJ2-7, with TRBD2 identical over 7 bases. The CDR3 is 15 residues long. Trimming cost V 6 bases and J 5 bases; bases outside gene matches: 13. Germline V gene sequence: CDR1 MNHNY, CDR2 SVGAGI (reference sequence).

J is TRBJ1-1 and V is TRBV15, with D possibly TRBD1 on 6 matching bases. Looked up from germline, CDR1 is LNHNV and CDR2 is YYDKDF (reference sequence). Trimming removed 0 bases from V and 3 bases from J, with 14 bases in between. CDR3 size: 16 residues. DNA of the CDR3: TGTGCCACCAGCAGAGAATGGGCAGGGGTGGACACTGAAGCTTTCTTT. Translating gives CATSREWAGVDTEAFF.

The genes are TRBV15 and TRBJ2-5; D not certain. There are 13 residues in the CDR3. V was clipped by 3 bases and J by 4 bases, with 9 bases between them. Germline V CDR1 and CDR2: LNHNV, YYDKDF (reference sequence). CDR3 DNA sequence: TGTGCCACCAGCAGGGATGAGGCAGAGACCCAGTACTTC. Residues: CATSRDEAETQYF.

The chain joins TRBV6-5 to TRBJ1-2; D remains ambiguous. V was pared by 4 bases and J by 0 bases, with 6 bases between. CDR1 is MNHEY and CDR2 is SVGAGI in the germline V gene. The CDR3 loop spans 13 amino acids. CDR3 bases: TGTGCCAGCAGTTTAACAGCTAACTATGGCTACACCTTC. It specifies CASSLTANYGYTF.

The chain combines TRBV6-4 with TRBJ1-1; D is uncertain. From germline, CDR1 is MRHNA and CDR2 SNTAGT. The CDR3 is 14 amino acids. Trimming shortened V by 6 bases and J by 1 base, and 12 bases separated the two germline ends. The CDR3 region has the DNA TGTGCCAGCAGGTCTTCGGCGGCGAACACTGAAGCTTTCTTT. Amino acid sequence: CASRSSAANTEAFF.

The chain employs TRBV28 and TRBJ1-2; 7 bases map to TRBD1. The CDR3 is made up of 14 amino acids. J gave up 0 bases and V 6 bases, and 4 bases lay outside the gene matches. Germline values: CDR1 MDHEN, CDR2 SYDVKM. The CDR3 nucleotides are TGTGCCAGCAGCCGACAGGGCGCTAACTATGGCTACACCTTC. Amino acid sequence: CASSRQGANYGYTF.